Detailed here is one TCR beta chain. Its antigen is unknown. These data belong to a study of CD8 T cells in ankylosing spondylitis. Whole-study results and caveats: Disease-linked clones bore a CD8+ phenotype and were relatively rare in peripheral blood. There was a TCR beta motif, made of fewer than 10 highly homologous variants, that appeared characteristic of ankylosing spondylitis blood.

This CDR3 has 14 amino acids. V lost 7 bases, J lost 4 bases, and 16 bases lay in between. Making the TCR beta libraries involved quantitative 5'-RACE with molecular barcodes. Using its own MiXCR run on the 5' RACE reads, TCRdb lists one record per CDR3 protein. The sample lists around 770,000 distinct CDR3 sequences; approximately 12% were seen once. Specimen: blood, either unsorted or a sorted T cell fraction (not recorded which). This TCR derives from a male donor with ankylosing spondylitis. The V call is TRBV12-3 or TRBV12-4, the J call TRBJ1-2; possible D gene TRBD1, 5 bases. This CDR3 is CASIGRGKTYGYTF. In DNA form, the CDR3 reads TGTGCCAGCATTGGACGGGGCAAAACCTATGGCTACACCTTC.